The clone carrying this T cell receptor (beta chain) has only a few counts. Its target is unknown. This specimen belongs to a study of identical twins. Broader study findings: Out-of-frame TCR alpha sharing observed in monozygotic twins exceeded model estimates.

A single record per CDR3 protein comes from TCRdb applying MiXCR to the 5' RACE reads. The table has around 670,000 distinct CDR3 sequences, less than 7% seen once. The J segment lost 2 bases and the V segment lost 5 bases, leaving 4 bases of the junction unmatched. The CDR3 is made up of 16 amino acids. The clonotype originates from a young man in good health. The sequenced sample was naive T cells sorted from blood. The chain recombines TRBV12-3 or TRBV12-4 with TRBJ2-6, with 9 bases lining up with TRBD1. CDR3 nucleotides: TGTGCCAGCAGTCTCGGGACAGGGACTGGGGCCAACGTCCTGACTTTC. The encoded protein is CASSLGTGTGANVLTF.